Below, one TCR beta chain is given with its context. A Seattle source enrolled patients during active infection and followed them longitudinally. Authors' data handling: Estimates of nucleated cell counts were drawn from the amplification of reference gene primers. Profiling relied on immunoSEQ multiplex PCR, and the TCRdb table lists in-frame clones only, not all of them. V, J and clone size reflect that table, while D and trimming were determined from the DNA. The sample contains fewer than 200,000 clones, 84% of which appear only once. This specimen belongs to a study of blood T cell repertoires in COVID-19. Study-wide background: From the United States, Italy and Spain came samples of acute and convalescent COVID-19.

The CDR3 runs 13 residues. V was trimmed by 7 bases and J by 4 bases, leaving 13 bases between them. Germline V gene data show CDR1 as SNHLY and CDR2 as FYNNEI. The source of this sequence is a woman of 80 years or more with COVID-19, enrolled during active disease. The sample consisted of peripheral blood. The rearrangement links TRBV2 to TRBJ2-5; D might be TRBD1 (6 bases). The CDR3 here is CASNTGLLETQYF. CDR3 nucleotide sequence: TGTGCCAGCAACACAGGGTTGTTAGAGACCCAGTACTTC.